This TCR beta chain was documented in a study of CD8 T cells in Susac syndrome. In regard to this clonotype: The antigen is not known.

General observations from the study: The study recognized that the number of individuals in its TCR sequencing and HLA analysis was relatively small.

Random hexamers primed reverse transcription of about 0.45 to 1 ug RNA. Amplification of TCR beta CDR3 by immunoSEQ multiplex PCR spanned 54 Vbeta and 13 Jbeta. MiXCR was run by TCRdb on the immunoSEQ multiplex PCR reads, yielding one entry per CDR3 protein. The sample comprises around 180,000 distinct CDR3 sequences, approximately 95% of which are singletons, and around 0.16% rests with the top ten. The authors negatively isolated CD8+ and CD4+ T cells and FACS-enriched TEMRA cells. The material sequenced was CD8+ T cells from PBMCs. The clonotype comes from a human donor with multiple sclerosis.

CDR3 sequence: CASSLAGVPLSPSRYEQYF. The CDR3, as DNA: TGTGCCAGCAGTTTAGCGGGGGTGCCCCTCTCCCCTTCTCGCTACGAGCAGTACTTC. The J gene is TRBJ2-7, the V gene TRBV27, with 7 nucleotides matching TRBD2. The CDR3 consists of 19 residues. The germline V gene encodes CDR1 MNHEY and CDR2 SMNVEV (reference sequence). V trimming: 2 bases; J trimming: 3 bases; junction bases outside the gene matches: 19.